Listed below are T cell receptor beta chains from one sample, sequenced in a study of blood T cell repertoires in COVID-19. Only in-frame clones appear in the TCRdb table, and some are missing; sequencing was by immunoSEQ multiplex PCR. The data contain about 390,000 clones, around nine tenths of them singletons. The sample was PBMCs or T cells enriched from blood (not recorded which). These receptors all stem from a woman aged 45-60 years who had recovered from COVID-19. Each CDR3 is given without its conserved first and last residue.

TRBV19 ASTPSGRVRANYGYT
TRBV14 ASSQDGDRGTSGNTIY
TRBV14 ASSQGGGFWGYT
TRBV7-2 ASSYRQGGTGELF
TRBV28 ASTRTGASNQPQH
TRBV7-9 ASSATGGAYNEQF
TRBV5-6 ASTLGDRGGAQY
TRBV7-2 ASIHLGSSYNEQF
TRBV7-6 ASSLQGSGNTEAF
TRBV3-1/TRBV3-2 ASSQVVTGSQETQY
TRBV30 AWSAEQGTGANVLT
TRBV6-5 ASSPRTAPNSPLH
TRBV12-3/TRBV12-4 ASSRDRDSPLH
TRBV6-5 ASSLGTGRQETQY
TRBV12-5 ASGLAGTGGEQPQH
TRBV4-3 ASSQEALLNYGYT
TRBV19 ASSSQGTTEAF
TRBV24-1 ATSDTGGAYNEQF
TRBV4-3 ASSNDYRVVREGNTIY
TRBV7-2 ASSLVGVSEPQH
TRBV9 ASSVVTVGNEQF
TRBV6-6 ASSLATSRRTDTQY
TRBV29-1 SVTTGNYEQY
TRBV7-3 ASSLTGGDNSPLH
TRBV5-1 ASSAGQGASEQY
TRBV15 ATSRDMKVAEAF
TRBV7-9 ASSFRGITEKLF
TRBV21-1 ASSKEASGGNTDTQY
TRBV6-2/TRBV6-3 ASSIGQTNTEAF
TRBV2 ASLRRSGGYEQY
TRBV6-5 ASSYSTSFGNTIY
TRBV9 ASSATQTNYGYT
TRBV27 ASSKVTPSGGGDNEQF
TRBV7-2 ASRTGSYEQY
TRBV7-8 ASSPNPFLGTGYSPLH
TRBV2 ASSEQGNLQYGYT
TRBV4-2 ASSQDFSASYEQY
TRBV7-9 ASTRTGSNQPQH
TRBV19 ASRGMGGLNTEAF
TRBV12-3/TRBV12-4 ASSFRLNTEAF
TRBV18 ASSPGREGGYT
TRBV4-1 ASSQGIVRDRREKLF